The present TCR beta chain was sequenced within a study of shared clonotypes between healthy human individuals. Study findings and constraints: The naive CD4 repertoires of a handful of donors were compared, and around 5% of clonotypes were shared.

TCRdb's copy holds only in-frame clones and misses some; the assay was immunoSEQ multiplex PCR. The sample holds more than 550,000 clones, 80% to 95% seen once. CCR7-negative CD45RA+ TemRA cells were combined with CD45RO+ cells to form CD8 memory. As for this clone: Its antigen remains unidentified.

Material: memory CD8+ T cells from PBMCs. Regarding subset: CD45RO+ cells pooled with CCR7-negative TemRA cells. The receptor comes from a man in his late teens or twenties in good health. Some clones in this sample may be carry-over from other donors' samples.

The CDR3 coding sequence is TGTGCCAGCAGCGTAGCATGGGACCTCGACGATGAGCAGTTCTTC. It codes for CASSVAWDLDDEQFF. This chain connects TRBV9 to TRBJ2-1, with D perhaps TRBD1 or TRBD2 (5 bases each). This CDR3 spans 15 amino acids. Trimming took 0 bases from V and 8 from J, leaving 15 bases between them. Germline CDR1 SGDLS, CDR2 YYNGEE.